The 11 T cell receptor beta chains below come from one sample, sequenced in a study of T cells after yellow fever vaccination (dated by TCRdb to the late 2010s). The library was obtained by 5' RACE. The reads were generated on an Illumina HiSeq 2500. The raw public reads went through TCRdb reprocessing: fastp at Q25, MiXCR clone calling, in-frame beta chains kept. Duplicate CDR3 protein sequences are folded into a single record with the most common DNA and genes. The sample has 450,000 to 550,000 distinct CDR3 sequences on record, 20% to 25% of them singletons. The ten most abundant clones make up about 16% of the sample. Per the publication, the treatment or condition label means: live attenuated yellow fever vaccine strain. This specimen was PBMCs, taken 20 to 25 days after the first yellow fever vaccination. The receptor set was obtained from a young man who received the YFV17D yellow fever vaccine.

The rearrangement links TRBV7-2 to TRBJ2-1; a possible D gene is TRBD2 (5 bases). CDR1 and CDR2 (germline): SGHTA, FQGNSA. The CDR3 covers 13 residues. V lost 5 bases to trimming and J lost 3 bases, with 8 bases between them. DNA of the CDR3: TGTGCCAGCAGCGTCCGGGGCTACAATGAGCAGTTCTTC. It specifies CASSVRGYNEQFF.

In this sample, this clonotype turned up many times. CDR3 nucleotides: TGTGCCAGCAGTTACCGGGGGGACACTGAAGCTTTCTTT. It yields the protein CASSYRGDTEAFF. The rearrangement joins TRBV6-5 to TRBJ1-1, with a possible D match to TRBD1 (5 bases). This CDR3 has 13 residues. CDR1 MNHEY and CDR2 SVGAGI come from the germline V gene. Trimming took off 2 bases at V and 3 bases at J, with 7 bases between the two ends.

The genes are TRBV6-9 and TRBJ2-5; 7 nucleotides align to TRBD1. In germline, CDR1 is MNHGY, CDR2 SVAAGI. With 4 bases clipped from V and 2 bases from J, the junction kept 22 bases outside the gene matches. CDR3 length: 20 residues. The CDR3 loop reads CASSSPGAVDREAHQETQYF. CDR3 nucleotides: TGTGCCAGCAGTTCCCCCGGCGCAGTAGACAGGGAAGCACATCAAGAGACCCAGTACTTC.

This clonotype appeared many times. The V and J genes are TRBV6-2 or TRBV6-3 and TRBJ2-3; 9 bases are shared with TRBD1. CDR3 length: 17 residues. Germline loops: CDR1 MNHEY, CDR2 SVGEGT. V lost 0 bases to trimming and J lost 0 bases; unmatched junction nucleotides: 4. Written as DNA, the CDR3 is TGTGCCAGCAGTTACTCGGGACAGGGTTTTAGCACAGATACGCAGTATTTT. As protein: CASSYSGQGFSTDTQYF.

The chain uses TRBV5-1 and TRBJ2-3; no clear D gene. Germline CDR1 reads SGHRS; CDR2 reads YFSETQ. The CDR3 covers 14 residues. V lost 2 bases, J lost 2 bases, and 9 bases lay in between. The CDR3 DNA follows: TGCGCCAGCAGCTTTCTAAACCCCACAGATACGCAGTATTTT. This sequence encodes CASSFLNPTDTQYF.

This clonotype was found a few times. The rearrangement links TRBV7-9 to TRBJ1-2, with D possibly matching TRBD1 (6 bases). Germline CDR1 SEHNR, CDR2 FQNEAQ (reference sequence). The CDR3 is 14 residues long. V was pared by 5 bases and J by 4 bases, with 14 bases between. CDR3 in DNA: TGTGCCAGCAGCCGACCGGACAGCAGCTATGGCTACACCTTC. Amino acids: CASSRPDSSYGYTF.

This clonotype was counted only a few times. The chain's CDR3 is CASSLREGRGETQYF. Here the CDR3 DNA reads TGTGCCAGCAGTCTACGGGAGGGACGCGGAGAGACCCAGTACTTC. V gene TRBV7-9 combines with J gene TRBJ2-5; TRBD2 agrees at 8 bases. Unmatched junction bases numbered 10, after V lost 6 bases and J lost 4 bases. This CDR3 is 15 amino acids long. Looked up from germline, CDR1 is SEHNR and CDR2 is FQNEAQ (reference sequence).

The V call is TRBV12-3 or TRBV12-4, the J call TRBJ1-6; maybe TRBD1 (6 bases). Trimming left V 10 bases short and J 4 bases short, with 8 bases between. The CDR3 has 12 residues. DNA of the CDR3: TGTGCCATCGGACAGTATAATTCACCCCTCCACTTT. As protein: CAIGQYNSPLHF.

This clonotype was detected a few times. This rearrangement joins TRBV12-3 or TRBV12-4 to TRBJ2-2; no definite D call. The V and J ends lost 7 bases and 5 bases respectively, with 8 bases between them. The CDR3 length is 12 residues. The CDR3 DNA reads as TGTGCCAGCACCTTATCGACCGGGGAGCTGTTTTTT. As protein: CASTLSTGELFF.

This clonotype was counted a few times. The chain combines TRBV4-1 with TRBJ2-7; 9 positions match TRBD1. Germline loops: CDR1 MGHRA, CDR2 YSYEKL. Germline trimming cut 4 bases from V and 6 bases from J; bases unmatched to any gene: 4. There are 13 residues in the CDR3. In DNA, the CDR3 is TGCGCCAGCAGCCCTACAGGGGGCCGCGAGCAGTACGTC. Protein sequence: CASSPTGGREQYV.

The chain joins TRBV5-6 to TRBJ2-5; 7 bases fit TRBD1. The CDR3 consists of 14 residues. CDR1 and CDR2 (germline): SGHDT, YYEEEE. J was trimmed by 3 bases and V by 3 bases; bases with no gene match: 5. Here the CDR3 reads CASSSRQGKETQYF. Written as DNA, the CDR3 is TGTGCCAGCAGCTCCCGACAGGGTAAAGAGACCCAGTACTTC.